This TCR beta chain appears in the sequencing data of a study of regulatory T cells in long-lasting Graves disease. Time point noted: newly diagnosed GD, antithyroid drugs for less than 3 months. PBMCs were the source of the RNA used for TCR sequencing. This clonotype was picked up many times. iRepertoire HTBI primers and Arm-PCR of CDR3 regions built TCR beta libraries. In TCRdb, the multiplex PCR reads were re-called with MiXCR into one record per CDR3 protein. Of roughly 500,000 distinct CDR3 sequences listed, around 12% were seen once; the top ten hold around 9.3%. The same specimen was also included in a second study, on T cells in Graves' hyperthyroidism and ophthalmopathy. That study reports: Subjects aged 18 to 65 presented with newly diagnosed hyperthyroidism of less than 2 months' duration. First-round RT-PCR of the TCR CDR3 relied on the HTBI primer set.

The sequencing here drew on peripheral blood mononuclear cells (PBMCs), taken at new diagnosis, from a patient treated with antithyroid drugs. The sequence was collected from a woman aged 25 to 39 with Graves disease.

CDR3 in DNA: TGTGCCAGTAGTATGTATGGGACAGGGAACACTGAAGCTTTCTTT. Encoded protein: CASSMYGTGNTEAFF. This sequence joins TRBV19 and TRBJ1-1, with TRBD1 matching over 8 bases. In germline, CDR1 is LNHDA, CDR2 SQIVND (reference sequence). V lost 3 bases and J lost 1; bases outside the gene matches: 4. The CDR3 extends over 15 amino acids.